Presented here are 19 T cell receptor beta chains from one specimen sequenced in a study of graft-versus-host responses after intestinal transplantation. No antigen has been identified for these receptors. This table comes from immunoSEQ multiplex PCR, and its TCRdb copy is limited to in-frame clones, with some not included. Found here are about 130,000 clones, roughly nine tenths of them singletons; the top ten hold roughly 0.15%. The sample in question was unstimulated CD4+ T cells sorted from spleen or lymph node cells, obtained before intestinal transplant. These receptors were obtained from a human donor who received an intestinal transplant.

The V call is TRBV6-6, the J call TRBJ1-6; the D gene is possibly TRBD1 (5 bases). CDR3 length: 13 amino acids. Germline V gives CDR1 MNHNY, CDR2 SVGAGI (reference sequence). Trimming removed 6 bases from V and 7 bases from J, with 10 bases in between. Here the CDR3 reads CASREGKNSPLHF. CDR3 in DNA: TGTGCCAGCAGGGAGGGGAAGAATTCACCCCTCCACTTT.

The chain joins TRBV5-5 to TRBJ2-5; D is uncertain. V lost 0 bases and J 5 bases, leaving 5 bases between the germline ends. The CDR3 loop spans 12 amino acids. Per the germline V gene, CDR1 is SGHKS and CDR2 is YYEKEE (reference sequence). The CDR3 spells CASSLEGETQYF. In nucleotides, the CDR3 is TGTGCCAGCAGCTTGGAGGGCGAGACCCAGTACTTC.

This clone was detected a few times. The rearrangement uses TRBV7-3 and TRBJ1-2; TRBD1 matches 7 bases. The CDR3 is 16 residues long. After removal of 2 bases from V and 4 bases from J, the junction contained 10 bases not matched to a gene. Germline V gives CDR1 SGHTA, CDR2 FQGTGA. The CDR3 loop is CASSLRPRAGGYGYTF. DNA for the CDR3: TGTGCCAGCAGCTTACGGCCTCGTGCAGGGGGCTATGGCTACACCTTC. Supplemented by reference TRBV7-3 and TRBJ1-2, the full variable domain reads GAGVSQTPSNKVTEKGKYVELRCDPISGHTALYWYRQSLGQGPEFLIYFQGTGAADDSGLPNDRFFAVRPEGSVSTLKIQRTERGDSAVYLCASSLRPRAGGYGYTFGSGTRLTVV.

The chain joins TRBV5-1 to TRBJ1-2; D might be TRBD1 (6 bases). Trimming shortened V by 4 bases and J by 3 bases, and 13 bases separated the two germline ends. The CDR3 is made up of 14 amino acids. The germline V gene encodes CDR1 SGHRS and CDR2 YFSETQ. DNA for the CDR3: TGCGCCAGCAGCCCACTAGGGGGGGACTATGGCTACACCTTC. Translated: CASSPLGGDYGYTF.

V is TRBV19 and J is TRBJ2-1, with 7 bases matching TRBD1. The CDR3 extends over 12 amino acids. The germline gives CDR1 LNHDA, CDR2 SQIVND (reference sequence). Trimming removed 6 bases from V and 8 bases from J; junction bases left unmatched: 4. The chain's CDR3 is CASRRQGHEQFF. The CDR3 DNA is TGTGCCAGTAGACGACAGGGACATGAGCAGTTCTTC.

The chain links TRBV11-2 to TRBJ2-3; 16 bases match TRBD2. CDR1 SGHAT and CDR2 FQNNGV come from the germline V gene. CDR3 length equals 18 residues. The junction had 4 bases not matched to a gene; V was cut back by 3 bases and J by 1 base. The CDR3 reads CASSLGLAGGPGTDTQYF. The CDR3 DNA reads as TGTGCCAGCAGCTTGGGACTAGCGGGGGGGCCGGGCACAGATACGCAGTATTTT.

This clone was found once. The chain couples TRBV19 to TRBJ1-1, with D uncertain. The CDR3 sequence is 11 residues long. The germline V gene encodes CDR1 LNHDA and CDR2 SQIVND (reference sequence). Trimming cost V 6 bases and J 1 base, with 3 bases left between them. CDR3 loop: CASRANTEAFF. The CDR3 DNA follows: TGTGCCAGTAGGGCGAACACTGAAGCTTTCTTT.

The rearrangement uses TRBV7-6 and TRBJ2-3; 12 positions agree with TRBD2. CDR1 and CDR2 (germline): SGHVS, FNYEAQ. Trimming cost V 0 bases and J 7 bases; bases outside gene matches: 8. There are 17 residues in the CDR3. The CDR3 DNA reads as TGTGCCAGCAGCTTAGCGGTTGGTCTAGCGGGGGGGAATACGCAGTATTTT. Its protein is CASSLAVGLAGGNTQYF.

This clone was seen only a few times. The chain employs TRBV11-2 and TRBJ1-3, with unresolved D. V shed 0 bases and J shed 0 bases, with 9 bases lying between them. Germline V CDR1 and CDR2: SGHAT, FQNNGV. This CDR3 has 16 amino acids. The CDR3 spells CASSLETPTSGNTIYF. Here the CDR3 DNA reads TGTGCCAGCAGCTTAGAGACTCCGACCTCTGGAAACACCATATATTTT.

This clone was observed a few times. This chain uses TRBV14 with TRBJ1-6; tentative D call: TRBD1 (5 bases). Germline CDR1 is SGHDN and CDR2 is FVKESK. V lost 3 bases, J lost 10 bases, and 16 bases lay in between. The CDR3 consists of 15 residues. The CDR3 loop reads CASSHIWGRGSPLHF. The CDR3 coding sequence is TGTGCCAGCAGCCACATATGGGGGAGGGGATCACCCCTCCACTTT.

The CDR3 region is CASNSHGNTGELFF. The CDR3 bases are TGTGCCAGCAATTCGCACGGGAACACCGGGGAGCTGTTTTTT. This chain connects TRBV7-9 to TRBJ2-2; D remains ambiguous. The CDR3 has 14 residues. CDR1 SEHNR and CDR2 FQNEAQ come from the germline V gene (reference sequence). Trimming took 7 bases from V and 1 from J, leaving 10 bases between them.

The CDR3: CASSLERNTEAFF. The CDR3 nucleotides are TGTGCCAGCAGCTTAGAACGGAACACTGAAGCTTTCTTT. The chain couples TRBV7-7 to TRBJ1-1; D not certain. CDR3 length: 13 residues. Between the trimmed V and J ends, which lost 1 base and 1 base, there was a span of 4 bases. Germline V lookup: CDR1 SSHAT, CDR2 FNYEAQ (reference sequence).

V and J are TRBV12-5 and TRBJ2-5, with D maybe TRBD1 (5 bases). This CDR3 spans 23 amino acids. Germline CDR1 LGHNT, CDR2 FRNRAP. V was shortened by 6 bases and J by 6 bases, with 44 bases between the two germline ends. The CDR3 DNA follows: TGTGCTAGTGGCCTCGCTGGGAAAGTCCAACCTCCCAGGGCCGTTAAACAAGAAAAGACCCAGTACTTC. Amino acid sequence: CASGLAGKVQPPRAVKQEKTQYF.

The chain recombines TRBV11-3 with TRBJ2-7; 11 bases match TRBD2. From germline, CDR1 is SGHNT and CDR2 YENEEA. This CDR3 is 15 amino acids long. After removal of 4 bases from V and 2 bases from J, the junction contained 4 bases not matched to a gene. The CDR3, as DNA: TGTGCCAGCAGCTACCTAGCGGGGGGCCCCTACGAGCAGTACTTC. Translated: CASSYLAGGPYEQYF.

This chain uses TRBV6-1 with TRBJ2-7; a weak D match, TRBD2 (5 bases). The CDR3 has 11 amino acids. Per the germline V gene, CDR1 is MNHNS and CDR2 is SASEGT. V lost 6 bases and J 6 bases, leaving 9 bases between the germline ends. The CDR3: CASRIAFEQYF. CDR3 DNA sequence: TGTGCCAGCAGGATAGCGTTCGAGCAGTACTTC.

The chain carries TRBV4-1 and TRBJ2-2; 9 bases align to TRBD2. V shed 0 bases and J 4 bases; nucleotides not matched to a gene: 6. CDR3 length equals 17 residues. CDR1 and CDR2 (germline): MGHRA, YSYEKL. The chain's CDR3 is CASSQEVGRGGTGELFF. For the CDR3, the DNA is TGCGCCAGCAGCCAAGAGGTTGGGCGGGGGGGCACCGGGGAGCTGTTTTTT.

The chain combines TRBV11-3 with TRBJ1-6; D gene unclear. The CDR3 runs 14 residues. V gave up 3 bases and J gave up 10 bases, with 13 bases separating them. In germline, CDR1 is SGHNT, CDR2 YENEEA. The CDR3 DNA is TGTGCCAGCAGCTTGAACCGGGCCGGATCACCCCTCCACTTT. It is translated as CASSLNRAGSPLHF. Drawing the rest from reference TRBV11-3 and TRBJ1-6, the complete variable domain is EAGVVQSPRYKIIEKKQPVAFWCNPISGHNTLYWYLQNLGQGPELLIRYENEEAVDDSQLPKDRFSAERLKGVDSTLKIQPAELGDSAVYLCASSLNRAGSPLHFGNGTRLTVT.

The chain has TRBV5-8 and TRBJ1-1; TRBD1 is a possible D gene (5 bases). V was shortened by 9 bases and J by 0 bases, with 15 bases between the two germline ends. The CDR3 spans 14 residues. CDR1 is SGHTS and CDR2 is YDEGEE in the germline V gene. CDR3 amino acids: CANPGTELNTEAFF. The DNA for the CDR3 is TGTGCCAACCCCGGGACGGAACTGAACACTGAAGCTTTCTTT.

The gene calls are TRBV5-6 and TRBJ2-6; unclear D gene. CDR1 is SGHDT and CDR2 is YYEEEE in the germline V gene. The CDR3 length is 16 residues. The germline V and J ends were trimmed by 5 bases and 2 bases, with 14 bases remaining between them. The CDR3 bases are TGTGCCAGCAGTAGGGTTAGGGTAGCTGGGGCCAACGTCCTGACTTTC. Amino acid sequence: CASSRVRVAGANVLTF. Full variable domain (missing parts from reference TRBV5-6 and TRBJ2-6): DAGVTQSPTHLIKTRGQQVTLRCSPKSGHDTVSWYQQALGQGPQFIFQYYEEEERQRGNFPDRFSGHQFPNYSSELNVNALLLGDSALYLCASSRVRVAGANVLTFGAGSRLTVL.